This T cell receptor (beta chain) was sequenced during a study of regulatory T cells in long-lasting Graves disease. CDR3 regions were amplified by Arm-PCR using iRepertoire HTBI primers to build TCR beta libraries. Via MiXCR, TCRdb re-called the multiplex PCR reads, giving one row per CDR3 protein. The sample lists about 470,000 distinct CDR3 sequences; 20% were seen once. This sample's time point: persistent/refractory GD, antithyroid drugs over 5 years with positive TRAb. Following extraction of RNA from PBMCs, that RNA was used to make the TCR library. This CDR3 has 13 amino acids. Germline assignment: CDR1 MDHEN and CDR2 SYDVKM. Trimming pared 2 bases from V and 7 bases from J, leaving 11 bases between. This clonotype was picked up many times.

This chain uses TRBV28 with TRBJ1-1; possible D gene TRBD1, 5 bases. The specimen was peripheral blood mononuclear cells (PBMCs), collected when the disease was refractory, from a patient treated with antithyroid drugs. This clonotype was sampled from a female donor with Graves disease. The CDR3 loop is CASSLTRGVEAFF. CDR3 sequence (DNA): TGTGCCAGCAGTTTAACGAGGGGAGTTGAAGCTTTCTTT.